This TCR beta chain was identified in a study of shared clonotypes between healthy human individuals. Study conclusions and caveats: Naive CD4 clonotypes overlapped across a handful of donors at roughly 5.1%. The low donor count limited represented genetic and exposure-history diversity. In contrast to clonotypes shared by all four donors, non-shared clonotypes had lower generation probabilities.

Notes on this clone: The antigen is undetermined.

All the donors were Caucasian adults who lived in Nashville, Tennessee. TCRdb keeps only in-frame clones here, not all; method: immunoSEQ multiplex PCR. The profile covers hundreds of thousands of clones, with about 96% appearing a single time and about 0.054% taken by the ten largest. The sequence came from a woman younger than 45 in good health. The sequencing sample was made of naive CD4+ T cells sorted from blood. Stated subset: CD45RA+ positively selected.

The CDR3 loop is CASSQARSNQPQHF. The CDR3 DNA sequence: TGCGCCAGCAGCCAAGCGCGTAGCAATCAGCCCCAGCATTTT. This chain connects TRBV4-3 to TRBJ1-5; D is undetermined. CDR3 length: 14 amino acids. V lost 1 base and J 0 bases, leaving 4 bases between the germline ends. Germline V gene lookup returns CDR1 LGHNA and CDR2 YSLEER.